This T cell receptor beta chain was identified in a study of early T cells in non-severe SARS-CoV-2 infection. In the study overall: The sequenced material was bulk RNA from unsorted whole blood, and its chains were unpaired. Overall study findings and caveats: Private and CD4 specificities were missed by VDJdb matching, which favored anti-spike CD8 responses.

This CDR3 contains 19 residues. CDR1 MNHEY and CDR2 SMNVEV come from the germline V gene (reference sequence). Deletions cut 2 bases from V and 4 bases from J, with 27 bases between. TCRdb re-derived calls from the 5' RACE reads in MiXCR, one entry per CDR3 protein. This table holds some 40,000 distinct CDR3 sequences, about 7.4% found once. This clonotype was counted a few times. Its antigen is unidentified. This chain joins TRBV27 and TRBJ2-7, with a weak D call TRBD1 (6 bases). The sequenced sample was whole blood, obtained at baseline. The clonotype was recovered from an adult who was a healthcare worker with PCR-confirmed SARS-CoV-2 infection or an uninfected control (not recorded which). CDR3 loop: CASSLNYGGDGGWGYEQYF. In DNA, the CDR3 is TGTGCCAGCAGTTTAAATTACGGCGGTGATGGGGGCTGGGGTTACGAGCAGTACTTC.